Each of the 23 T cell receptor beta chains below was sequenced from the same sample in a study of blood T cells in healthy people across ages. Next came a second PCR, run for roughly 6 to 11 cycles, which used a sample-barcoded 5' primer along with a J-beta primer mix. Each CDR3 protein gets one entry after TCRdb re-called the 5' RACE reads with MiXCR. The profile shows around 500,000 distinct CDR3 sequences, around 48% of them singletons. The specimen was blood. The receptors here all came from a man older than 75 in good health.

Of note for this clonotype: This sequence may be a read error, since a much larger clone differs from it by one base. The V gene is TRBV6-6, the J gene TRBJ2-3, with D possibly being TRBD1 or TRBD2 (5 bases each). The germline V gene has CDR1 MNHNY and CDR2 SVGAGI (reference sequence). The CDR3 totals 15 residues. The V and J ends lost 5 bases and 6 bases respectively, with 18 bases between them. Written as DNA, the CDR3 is TGTGCCAGCAGTAAGGGACGGCCTGCGAGGGATACGCAGTATTTT. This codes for CASSKGRPARDTQYF.

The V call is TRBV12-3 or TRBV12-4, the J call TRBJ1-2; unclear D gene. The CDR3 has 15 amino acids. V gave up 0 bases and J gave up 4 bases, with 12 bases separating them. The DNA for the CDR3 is TGTGCCAGCAGTTTAGCGATGGGGTCTCTCTATGGCTACACCTTC. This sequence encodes CASSLAMGSLYGYTF.

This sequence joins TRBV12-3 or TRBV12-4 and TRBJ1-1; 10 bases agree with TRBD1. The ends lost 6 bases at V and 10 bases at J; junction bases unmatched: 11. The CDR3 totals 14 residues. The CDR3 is CASSPTGTGARAFF. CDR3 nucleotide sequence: TGTGCCAGCAGCCCCACCGGGACAGGGGCAAGAGCTTTCTTT.

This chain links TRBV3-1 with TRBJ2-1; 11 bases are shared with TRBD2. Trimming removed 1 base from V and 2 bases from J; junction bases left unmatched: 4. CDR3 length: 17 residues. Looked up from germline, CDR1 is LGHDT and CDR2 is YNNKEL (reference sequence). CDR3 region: CASSQGLAGGPYNEQFF. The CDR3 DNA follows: TGTGCCAGCAGCCAAGGGCTAGCGGGGGGACCCTACAATGAGCAGTTCTTC.

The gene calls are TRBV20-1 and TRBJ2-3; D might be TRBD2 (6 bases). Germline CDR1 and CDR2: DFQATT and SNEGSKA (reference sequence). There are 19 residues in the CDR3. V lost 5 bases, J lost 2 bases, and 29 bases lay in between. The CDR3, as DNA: TGCAGTGCTGAGGGGATGACTAGTTCTGCTACCAGGGACACAGATACGCAGTATTTT. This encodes CSAEGMTSSATRDTDTQYF.

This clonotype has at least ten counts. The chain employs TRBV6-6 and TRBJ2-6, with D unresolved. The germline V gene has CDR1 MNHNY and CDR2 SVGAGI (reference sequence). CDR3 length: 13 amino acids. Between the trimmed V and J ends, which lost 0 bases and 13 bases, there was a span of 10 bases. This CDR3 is CASSYSTDVVLTF. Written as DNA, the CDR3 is TGTGCCAGCAGTTACTCCACGGACGTAGTCCTGACTTTC.

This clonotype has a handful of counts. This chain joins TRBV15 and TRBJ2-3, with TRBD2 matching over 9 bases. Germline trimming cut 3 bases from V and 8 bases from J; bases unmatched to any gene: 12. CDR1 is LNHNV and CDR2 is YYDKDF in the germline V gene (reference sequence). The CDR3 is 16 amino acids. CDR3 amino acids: CATSRSLAGSMITQYF. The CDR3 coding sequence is TGTGCCACCAGCAGGTCCCTAGCGGGGTCGATGATTACGCAGTATTTT. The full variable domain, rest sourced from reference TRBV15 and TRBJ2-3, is DAMVIQNPRYQVTQFGKPVTLSCSQTLNHNVMYWYQQKSSQAPKLLFHYYDKDFNNEADTPDNFQSRRPNTSFCFLDIRSPGLGDTAMYLCATSRSLAGSMITQYFGPGTRLTVL.

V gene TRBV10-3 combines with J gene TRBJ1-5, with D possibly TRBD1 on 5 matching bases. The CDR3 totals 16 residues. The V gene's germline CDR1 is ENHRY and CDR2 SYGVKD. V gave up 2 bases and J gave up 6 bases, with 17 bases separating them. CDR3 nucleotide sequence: TGTGCCATCAGTGAGGTGGGAGGGGAGGTGAGTCAGCCCCAGCATTTT. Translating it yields CAISEVGGEVSQPQHF.

CDR3 residues: CSARRPGLPYEQYF. The CDR3 DNA sequence: TGCAGTGCTAGACGTCCGGGACTACCCTACGAGCAGTACTTC. This rearrangement joins TRBV20-1 to TRBJ2-7; 7 positions agree with TRBD2. CDR1 and CDR2 from the germline V gene are DFQATT and SNEGSKA (reference sequence). V shed 2 bases and J 2 bases; nucleotides not matched to a gene: 6. The CDR3 spans 14 residues.

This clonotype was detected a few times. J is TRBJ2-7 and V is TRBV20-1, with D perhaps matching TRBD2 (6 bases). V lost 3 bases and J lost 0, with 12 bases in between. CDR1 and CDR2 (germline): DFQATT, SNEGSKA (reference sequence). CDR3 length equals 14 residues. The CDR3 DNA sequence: TGCAGTGCTAGCGCGAGCGGGCGCTCCTACGAGCAGTACTTC. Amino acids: CSASASGRSYEQYF.

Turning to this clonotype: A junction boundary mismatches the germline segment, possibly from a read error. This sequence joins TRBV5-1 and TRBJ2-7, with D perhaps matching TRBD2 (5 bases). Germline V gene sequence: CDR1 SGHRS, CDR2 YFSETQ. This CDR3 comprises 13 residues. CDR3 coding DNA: TGCGCCAGCATCTTGGAAGGACTCTACGAGCAGTACTTC. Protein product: CASILEGLYEQYF.

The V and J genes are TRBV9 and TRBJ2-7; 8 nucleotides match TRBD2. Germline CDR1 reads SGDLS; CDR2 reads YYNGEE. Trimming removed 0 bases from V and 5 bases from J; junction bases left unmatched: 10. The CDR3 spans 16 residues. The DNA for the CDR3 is TGTGCCAGCAGCGTAGCGGCCATGGGACTAGTAAACGAGCAGTACTTC. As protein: CASSVAAMGLVNEQYF.

In DNA, the CDR3 is TGTGCCAGCACCCCCGAGGGGGCACGGCCCAATGAGCAGTTCTTC. Protein product: CASTPEGARPNEQFF. The chain carries TRBV27 and TRBJ2-1; 7 nucleotides line up with TRBD1. The CDR3 extends over 15 amino acids. With 7 bases clipped from V and 6 bases from J, the junction kept 12 bases outside the gene matches. The V gene's germline CDR1 is MNHEY and CDR2 SMNVEV (reference sequence).

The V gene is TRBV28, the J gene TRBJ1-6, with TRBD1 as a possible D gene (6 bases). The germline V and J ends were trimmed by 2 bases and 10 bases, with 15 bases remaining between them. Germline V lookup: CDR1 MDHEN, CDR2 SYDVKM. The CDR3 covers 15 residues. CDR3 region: CASSLGQGFRSPLHF. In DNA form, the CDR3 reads TGTGCCAGCAGTTTAGGTCAGGGGTTTAGGTCACCCCTCCACTTT. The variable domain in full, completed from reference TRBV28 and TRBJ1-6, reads DVKVTQSSRYLVKRTGEKVFLECVQDMDHENMFWYRQDPGLGLRLIYFSYDVKMKEKGDIPEGYSVSREKKERFSLILESASTNQTSMYLCASSLGQGFRSPLHFGNGTRLTVT.

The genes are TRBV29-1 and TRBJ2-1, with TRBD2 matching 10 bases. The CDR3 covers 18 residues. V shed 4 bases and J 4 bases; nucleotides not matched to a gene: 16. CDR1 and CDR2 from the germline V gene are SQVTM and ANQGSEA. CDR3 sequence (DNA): TGCAGCGTTGGGGGTTCCCTGGCAGCGGGAGGGCCTTACAATGAGCAGTTCTTC. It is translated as CSVGGSLAAGGPYNEQFF.

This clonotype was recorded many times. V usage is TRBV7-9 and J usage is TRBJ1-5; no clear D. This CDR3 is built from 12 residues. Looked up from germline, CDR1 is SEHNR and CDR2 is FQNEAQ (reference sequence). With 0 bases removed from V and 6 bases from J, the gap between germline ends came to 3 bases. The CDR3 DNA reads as TGTGCCAGCAGCTTAGCCGGTCAGCCCCAGCATTTT. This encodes CASSLAGQPQHF.

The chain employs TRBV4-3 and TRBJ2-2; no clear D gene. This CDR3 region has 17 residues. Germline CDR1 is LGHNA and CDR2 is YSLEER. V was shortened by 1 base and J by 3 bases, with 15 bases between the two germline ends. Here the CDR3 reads CASSQALPSTYTGELFF. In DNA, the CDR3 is TGCGCCAGCAGCCAAGCCCTACCATCGACGTACACCGGGGAGCTGTTTTTT.

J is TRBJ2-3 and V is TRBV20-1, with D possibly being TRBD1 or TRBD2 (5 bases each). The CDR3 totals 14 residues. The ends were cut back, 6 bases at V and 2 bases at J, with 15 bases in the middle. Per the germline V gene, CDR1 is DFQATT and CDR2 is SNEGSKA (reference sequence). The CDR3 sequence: CSAGDLLTTDTQYF. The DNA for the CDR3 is TGCAGTGCCGGGGACCTTCTAACCACAGATACGCAGTATTTT.

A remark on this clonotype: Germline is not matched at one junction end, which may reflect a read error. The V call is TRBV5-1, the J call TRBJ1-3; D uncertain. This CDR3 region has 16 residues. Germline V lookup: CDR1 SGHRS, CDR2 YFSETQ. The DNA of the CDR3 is TGCGCCAGCAGCTTGGCCCCGGCGGAGTCTGGAAGCACCATATATTTT. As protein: CASSLAPAESGSTIYF. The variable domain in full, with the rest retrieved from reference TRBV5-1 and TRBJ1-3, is KAGVTQTPRYLIKTRGQQVTLSCSPISGHRSVSWYQQTPGQGLQFLFEYFSETQRNKGNFPGRFSGRQFSNSRSEMNVSTLELGDSALYLCASSLAPAESGSTIYFGEGSWLTVV.

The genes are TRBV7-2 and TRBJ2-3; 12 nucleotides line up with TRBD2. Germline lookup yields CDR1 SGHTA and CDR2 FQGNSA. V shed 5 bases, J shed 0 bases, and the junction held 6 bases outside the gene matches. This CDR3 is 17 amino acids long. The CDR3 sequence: CASSPRLAGASTDTQYF. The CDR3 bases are TGTGCCAGCAGCCCCAGACTAGCGGGGGCTAGCACAGATACGCAGTATTTT.

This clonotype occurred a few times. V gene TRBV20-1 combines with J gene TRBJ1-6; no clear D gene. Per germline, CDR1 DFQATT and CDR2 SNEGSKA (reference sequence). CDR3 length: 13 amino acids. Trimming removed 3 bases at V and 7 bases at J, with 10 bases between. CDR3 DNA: TGCAGTGCTAGCTACAGTCTGAATTCACCCCTCCACTTT. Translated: CSASYSLNSPLHF.

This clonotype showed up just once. This chain's CDR3 is CASSPGLAGGFSTDTQYF. CDR3 nucleotides: TGCGCCAGCAGCCCGGGACTAGCGGGGGGCTTCTCCACAGATACGCAGTATTTT. V gene TRBV5-1 combines with J gene TRBJ2-3; 15 positions agree with TRBD2. V was clipped by 4 bases and J by 2 bases; unmatched bases: 8. The CDR3 is 18 amino acids. The germline V gene has CDR1 SGHRS and CDR2 YFSETQ.

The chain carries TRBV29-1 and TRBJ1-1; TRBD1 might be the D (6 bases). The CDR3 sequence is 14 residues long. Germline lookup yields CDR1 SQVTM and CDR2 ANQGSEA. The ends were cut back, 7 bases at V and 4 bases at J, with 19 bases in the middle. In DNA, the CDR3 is TGCAGCGCCCAGGTGGGACAAATGGGCACTGAAGCTTTCTTT. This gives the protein CSAQVGQMGTEAFF.